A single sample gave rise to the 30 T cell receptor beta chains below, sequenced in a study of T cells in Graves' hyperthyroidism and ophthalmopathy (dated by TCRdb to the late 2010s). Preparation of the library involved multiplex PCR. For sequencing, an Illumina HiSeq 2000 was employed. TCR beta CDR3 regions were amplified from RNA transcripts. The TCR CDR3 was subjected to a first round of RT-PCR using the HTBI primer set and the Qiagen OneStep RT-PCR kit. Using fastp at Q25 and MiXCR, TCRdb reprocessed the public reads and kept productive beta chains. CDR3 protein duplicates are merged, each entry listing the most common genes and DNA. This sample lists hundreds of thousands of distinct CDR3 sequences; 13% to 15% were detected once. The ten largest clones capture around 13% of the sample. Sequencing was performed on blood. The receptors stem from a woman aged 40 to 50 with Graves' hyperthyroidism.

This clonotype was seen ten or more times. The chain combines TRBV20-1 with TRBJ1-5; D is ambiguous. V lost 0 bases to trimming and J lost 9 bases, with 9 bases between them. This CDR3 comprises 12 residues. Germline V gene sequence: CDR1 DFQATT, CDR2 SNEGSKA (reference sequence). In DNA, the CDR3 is TGCAGTGCTAGAGAGCTGGCCTCGCCCCAGCATTTT. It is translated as CSARELASPQHF.

This chain's CDR3 is CSVDRGGEKLFF. CDR3 bases: TGCAGCGTTGACCGCGGGGGTGAAAAACTGTTTTTT. The genes are TRBV29-1 and TRBJ1-4; a possible D gene is TRBD1 (5 bases). V dropped 3 bases and J dropped 7 bases, with 9 bases sitting between them. Looked up from germline, CDR1 is SQVTM and CDR2 is ANQGSEA. The length of the CDR3 is 12 residues.

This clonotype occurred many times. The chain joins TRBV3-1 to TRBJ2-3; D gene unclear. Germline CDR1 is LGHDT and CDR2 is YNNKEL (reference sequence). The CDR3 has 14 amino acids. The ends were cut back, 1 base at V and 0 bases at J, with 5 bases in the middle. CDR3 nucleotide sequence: TGTGCCAGCAGCCAAGGGATTAGCACAGATACGCAGTATTTT. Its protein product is CASSQGISTDTQYF.

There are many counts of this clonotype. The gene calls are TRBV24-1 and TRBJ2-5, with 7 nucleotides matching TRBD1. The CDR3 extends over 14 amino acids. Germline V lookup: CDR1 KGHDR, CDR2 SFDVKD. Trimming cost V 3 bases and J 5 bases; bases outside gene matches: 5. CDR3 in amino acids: CATSDTGTVETQYF. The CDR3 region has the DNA TGTGCCACCAGTGATACCGGGACAGTGGAGACCCAGTACTTC.

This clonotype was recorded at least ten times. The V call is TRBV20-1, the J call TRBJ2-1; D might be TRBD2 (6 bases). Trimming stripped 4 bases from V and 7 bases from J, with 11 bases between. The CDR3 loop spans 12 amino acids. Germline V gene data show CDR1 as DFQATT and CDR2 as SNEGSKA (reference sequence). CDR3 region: CSAKTRSNEQFF. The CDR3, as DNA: TGCAGTGCTAAGACTAGGAGTAATGAGCAGTTCTTC.

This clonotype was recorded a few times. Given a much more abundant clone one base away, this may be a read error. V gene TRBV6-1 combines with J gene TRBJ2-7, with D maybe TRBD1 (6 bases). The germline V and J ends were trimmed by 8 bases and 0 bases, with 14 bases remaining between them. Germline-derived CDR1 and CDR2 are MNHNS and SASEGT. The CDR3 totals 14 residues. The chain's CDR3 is CASSTGSGSYEQYF. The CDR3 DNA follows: TGTGCCAGCTCGACAGGCTCGGGCTCCTACGAGCAGTACTTC.

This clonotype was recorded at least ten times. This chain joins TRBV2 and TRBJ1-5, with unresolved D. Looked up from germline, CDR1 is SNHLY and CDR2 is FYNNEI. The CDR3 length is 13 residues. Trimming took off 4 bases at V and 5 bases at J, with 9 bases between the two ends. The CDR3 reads CASSAVNYQPQHF. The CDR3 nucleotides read TGTGCCAGCAGTGCAGTGAATTATCAGCCCCAGCATTTT.

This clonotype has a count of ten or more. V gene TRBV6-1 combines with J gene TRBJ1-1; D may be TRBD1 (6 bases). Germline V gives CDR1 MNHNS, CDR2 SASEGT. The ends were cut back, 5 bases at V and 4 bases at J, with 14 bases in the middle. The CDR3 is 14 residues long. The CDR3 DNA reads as TGTGCCAGCAGTACGCAACAGGGAGTCACTGAAGCTTTCTTT. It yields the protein CASSTQQGVTEAFF.

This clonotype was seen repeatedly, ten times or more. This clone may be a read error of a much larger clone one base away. The CDR3 protein is CASSFRDATEAFF. For the CDR3, the DNA is TGTGCCAGCAGCTTTAGGGATGCCACTGAAGCTTTCTTT. The V gene is TRBV9, the J gene TRBJ1-1; no firm D call. Germline V lookup: CDR1 SGDLS, CDR2 YYNGEE. Trimming stripped 4 bases from V and 4 bases from J, with 11 bases between. CDR3 size: 13 residues.

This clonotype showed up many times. CDR3 coding DNA: TGTGCCACCAGTGCCCCCTCACTAGCGGGAGGTCGCGCAGATACGCAGTATTTT. It encodes CATSAPSLAGGRADTQYF. This sequence joins TRBV24-1 and TRBJ2-3; TRBD2 matches at 12 bases. From germline, CDR1 is KGHDR and CDR2 SFDVKD. The CDR3 loop spans 18 amino acids. V was clipped by 5 bases and J by 4 bases; unmatched bases: 12.

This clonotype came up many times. CDR3 in amino acids: CASSTRDEEKLFF. The DNA of the CDR3 is TGTGCCAGCTCAACCCGGGACGAGGAAAAACTGTTTTTT. The gene calls are TRBV18 and TRBJ1-4, with TRBD1 as a possible D gene (5 bases). Germline CDR1 reads KGHSH; CDR2 reads LQKENI. The CDR3 has 13 amino acids. V lost 5 bases and J lost 8, with 12 bases in between.

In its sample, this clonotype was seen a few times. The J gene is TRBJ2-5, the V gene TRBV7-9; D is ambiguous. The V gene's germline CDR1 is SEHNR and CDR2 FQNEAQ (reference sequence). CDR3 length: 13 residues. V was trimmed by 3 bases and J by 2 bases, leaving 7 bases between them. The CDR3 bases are TGTGCCAGCAGCTTTATCCCACAAGAGACCCAGTACTTC. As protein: CASSFIPQETQYF.

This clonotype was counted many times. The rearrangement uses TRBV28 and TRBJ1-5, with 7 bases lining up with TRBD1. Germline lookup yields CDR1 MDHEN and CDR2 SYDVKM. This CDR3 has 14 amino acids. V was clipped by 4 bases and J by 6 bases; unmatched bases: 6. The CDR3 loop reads CASSSRQGVQPQHF. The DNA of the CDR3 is TGTGCCAGCAGTTCTCGACAGGGCGTTCAGCCCCAGCATTTT. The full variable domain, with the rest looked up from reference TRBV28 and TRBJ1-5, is DVKVTQSSRYLVKRTGEKVFLECVQDMDHENMFWYRQDPGLGLRLIYFSYDVKMKEKGDIPEGYSVSREKKERFSLILESASTNQTSMYLCASSSRQGVQPQHFGDGTRLSIL.

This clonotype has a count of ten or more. This CDR3 is CAWSHRDRVNQPQHF. The DNA for the CDR3 is TGTGCCTGGTCTCACCGGGACAGGGTAAATCAGCCCCAGCATTTT. The rearrangement uses TRBV30 and TRBJ1-5; TRBD1 aligns across 9 bases. With V trimmed by 5 bases and J by 4 bases, 9 bases remained unmatched. CDR1 and CDR2 from the germline V gene are GTSNPN and SVGIG (reference sequence). The CDR3 has 15 residues.

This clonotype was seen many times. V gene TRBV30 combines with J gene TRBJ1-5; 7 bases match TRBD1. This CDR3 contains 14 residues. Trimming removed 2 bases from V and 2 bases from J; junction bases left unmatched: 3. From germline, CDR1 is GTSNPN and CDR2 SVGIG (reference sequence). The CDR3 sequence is CAWSYGQGNQPQHF. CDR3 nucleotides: TGTGCCTGGAGTTATGGACAGGGCAATCAGCCCCAGCATTTT.

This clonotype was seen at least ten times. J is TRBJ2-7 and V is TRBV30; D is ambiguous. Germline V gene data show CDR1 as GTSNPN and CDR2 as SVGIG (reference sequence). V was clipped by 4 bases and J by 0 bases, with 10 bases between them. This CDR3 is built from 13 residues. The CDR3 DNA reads TGTGCCTGGAATTGGCTGAACTCCTACGAGCAGTACTTC. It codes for CAWNWLNSYEQYF.

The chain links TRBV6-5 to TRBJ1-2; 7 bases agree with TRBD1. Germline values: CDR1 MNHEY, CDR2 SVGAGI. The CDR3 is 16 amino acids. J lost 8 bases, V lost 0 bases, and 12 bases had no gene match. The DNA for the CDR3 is TGTGCCAGCAGTTACTCGAAGAGGGCCTCAGGGGGGGGCTACACCTTC. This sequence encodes CASSYSKRASGGGYTF.

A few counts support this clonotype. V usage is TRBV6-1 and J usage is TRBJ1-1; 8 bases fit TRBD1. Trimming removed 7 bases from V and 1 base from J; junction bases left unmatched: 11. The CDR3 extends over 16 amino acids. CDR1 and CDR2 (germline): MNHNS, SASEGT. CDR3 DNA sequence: TGTGCCAGCATCAAAATAGGACAGGGTAGGAACACTGAAGCTTTCTTT. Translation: CASIKIGQGRNTEAFF.

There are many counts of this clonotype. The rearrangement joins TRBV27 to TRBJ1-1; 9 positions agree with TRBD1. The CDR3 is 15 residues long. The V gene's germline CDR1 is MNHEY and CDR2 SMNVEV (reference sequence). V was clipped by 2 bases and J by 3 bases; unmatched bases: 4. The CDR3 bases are TGTGCCAGCAGTTTAACAGGGGGCGTTGACACTGAAGCTTTCTTT. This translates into CASSLTGGVDTEAFF.

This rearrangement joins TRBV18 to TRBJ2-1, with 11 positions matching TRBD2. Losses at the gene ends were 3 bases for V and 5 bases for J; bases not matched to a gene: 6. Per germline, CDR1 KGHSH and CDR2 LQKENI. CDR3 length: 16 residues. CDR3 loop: CASSPQLAGGNNEQFF. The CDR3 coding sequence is TGTGCCAGCTCACCTCAGCTAGCGGGAGGAAACAATGAGCAGTTCTTC.

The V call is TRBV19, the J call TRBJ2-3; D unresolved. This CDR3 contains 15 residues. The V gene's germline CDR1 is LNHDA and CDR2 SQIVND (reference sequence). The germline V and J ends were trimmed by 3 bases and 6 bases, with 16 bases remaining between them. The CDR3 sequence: CASSIGDVAADTQYF. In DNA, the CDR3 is TGTGCCAGTAGTATTGGTGACGTCGCGGCGGATACGCAGTATTTT.

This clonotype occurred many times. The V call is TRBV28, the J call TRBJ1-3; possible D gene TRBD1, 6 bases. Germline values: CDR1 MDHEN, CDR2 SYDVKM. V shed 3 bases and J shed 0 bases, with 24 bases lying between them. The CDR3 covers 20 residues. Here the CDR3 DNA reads TGTGCCAGCAGTTTCCCAACAGGGTCTTACTACTTAAACTCTGGAAACACCATATATTTT. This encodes CASSFPTGSYYLNSGNTIYF.

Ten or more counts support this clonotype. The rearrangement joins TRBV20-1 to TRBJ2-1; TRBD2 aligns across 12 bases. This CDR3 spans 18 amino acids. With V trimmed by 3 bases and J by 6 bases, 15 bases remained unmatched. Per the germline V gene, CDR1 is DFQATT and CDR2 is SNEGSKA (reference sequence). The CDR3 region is CSASQPDSASGRANEQFF. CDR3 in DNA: TGCAGTGCTAGCCAGCCCGACTCAGCTAGCGGGAGGGCCAATGAGCAGTTCTTC.

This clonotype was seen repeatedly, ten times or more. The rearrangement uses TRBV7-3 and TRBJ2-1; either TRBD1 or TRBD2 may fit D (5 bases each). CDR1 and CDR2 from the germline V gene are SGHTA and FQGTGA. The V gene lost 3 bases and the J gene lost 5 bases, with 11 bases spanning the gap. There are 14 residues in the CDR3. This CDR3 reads CASSLARGDNEQFF. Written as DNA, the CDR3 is TGTGCCAGCAGCTTGGCTAGAGGGGACAATGAGCAGTTCTTC.

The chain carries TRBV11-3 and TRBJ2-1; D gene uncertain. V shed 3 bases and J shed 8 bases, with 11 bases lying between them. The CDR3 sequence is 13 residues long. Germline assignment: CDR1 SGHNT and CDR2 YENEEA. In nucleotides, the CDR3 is TGTGCCAGCAGCTTGGCCGTGTGGGATGAGCAGTTCTTC. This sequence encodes CASSLAVWDEQFF.

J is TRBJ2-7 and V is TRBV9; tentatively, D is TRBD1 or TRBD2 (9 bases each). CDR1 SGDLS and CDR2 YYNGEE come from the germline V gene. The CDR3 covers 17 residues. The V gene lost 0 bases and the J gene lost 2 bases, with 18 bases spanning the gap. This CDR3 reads CASSVGAGGTGTYEQYF. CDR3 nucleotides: TGTGCCAGCAGCGTAGGGGCGGGGGGGACAGGGACCTACGAGCAGTACTTC.

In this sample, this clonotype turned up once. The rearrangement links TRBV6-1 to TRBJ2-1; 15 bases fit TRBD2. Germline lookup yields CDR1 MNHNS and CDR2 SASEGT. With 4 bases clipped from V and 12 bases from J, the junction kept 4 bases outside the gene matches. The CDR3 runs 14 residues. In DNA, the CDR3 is TGTGCCAGCAGTGGGGGACTAGCGGGAGGTGGGCAGTTCTTC. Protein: CASSGGLAGGGQFF.

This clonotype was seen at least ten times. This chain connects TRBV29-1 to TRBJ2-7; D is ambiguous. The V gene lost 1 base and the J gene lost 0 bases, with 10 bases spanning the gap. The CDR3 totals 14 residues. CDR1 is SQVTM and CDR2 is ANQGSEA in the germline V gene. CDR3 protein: CSVEVGLSSYEQYF. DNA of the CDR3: TGCAGCGTTGAAGTTGGGCTCAGCTCCTACGAGCAGTACTTC.

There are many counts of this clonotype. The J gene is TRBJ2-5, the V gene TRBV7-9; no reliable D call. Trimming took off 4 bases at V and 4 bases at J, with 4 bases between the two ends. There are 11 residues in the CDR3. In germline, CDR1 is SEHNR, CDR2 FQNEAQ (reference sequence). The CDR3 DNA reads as TGTGCCAGCAGCTCTGGAGAGACCCAGTACTTC. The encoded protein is CASSSGETQYF.

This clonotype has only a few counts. CDR3 sequence: CASSRDRRVSGNTIYF. The CDR3 nucleotides read TGTGCCAGCAGCCGGGACAGGCGCGTCTCTGGAAACACCATATATTTT. The V call is TRBV16, the J call TRBJ1-3, with 8 positions matching TRBD1. This CDR3 has 16 amino acids. Germline V gene lookup returns CDR1 KGHSY and CDR2 FQNENV. Trimming at V came to 4 bases and at J to 0 bases, leaving 5 bases not matched to a gene.